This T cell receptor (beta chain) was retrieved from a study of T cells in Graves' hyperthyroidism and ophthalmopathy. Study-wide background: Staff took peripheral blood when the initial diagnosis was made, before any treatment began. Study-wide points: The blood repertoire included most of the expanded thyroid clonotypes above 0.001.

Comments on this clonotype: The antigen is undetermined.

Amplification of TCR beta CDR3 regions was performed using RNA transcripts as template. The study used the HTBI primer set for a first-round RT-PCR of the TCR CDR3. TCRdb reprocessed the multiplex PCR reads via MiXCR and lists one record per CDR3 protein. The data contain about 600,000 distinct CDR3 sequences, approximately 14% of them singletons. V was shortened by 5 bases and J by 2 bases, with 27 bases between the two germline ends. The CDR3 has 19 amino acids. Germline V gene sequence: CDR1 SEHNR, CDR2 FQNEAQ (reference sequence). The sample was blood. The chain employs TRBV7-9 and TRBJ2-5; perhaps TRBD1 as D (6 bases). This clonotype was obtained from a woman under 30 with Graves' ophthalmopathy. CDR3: CASSGRGLGQPSSQETQYF. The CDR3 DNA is TGTGCCAGCAGCGGCAGGGGCCTCGGACAACCATCCTCACAAGAGACCCAGTACTTC.